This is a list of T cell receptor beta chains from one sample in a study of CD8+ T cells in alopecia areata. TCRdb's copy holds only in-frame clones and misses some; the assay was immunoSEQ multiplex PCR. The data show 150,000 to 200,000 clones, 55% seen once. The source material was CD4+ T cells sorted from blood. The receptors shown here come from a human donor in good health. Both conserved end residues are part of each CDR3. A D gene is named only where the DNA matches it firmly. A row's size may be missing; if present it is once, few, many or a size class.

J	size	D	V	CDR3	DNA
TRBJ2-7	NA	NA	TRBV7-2	CASSTGPSRGYEQYF	TGTGCCAGCAGCACAGGACCCTCTCGGGGCTACGAGCAGTACTTC
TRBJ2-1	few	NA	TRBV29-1	CSTRGLSYNEQFF	TGCAGCACGAGGGGACTTTCCTACAATGAGCAGTTCTTC
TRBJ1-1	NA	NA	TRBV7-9	CASSQSMNAFF	TGTGCCAGCAGTCAGAGCATGAACGCTTTCTTT
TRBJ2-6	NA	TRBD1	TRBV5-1	CASRGGQLYSGANVLTF	TGCGCCAGCAGAGGGGGACAGCTCTACTCTGGGGCCAACGTCCTGACTTTC
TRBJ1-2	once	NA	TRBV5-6	CASSSDSYGYTF	TGTGCCAGCAGCTCGGACTCTTATGGCTACACCTTC
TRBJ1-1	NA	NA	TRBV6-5	CASSRRSAEAFF	TGTGCCAGCAGTAGGCGGTCCGCTGAAGCTTTCTTT
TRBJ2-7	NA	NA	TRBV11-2	CASSLVLPGRDSYEQYF	TGTGCCAGCAGCTTAGTGCTGCCGGGGCGCGACTCCTACGAGCAGTACTTC
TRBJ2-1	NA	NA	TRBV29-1	CSVDPLWGHNEQFF	TGCAGCGTTGATCCCCTGTGGGGCCACAATGAGCAGTTCTTC
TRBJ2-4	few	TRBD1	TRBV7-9	CASSLDRGKNIQYF	TGTGCCAGCAGCTTAGACAGGGGGAAAAACATTCAGTACTTC
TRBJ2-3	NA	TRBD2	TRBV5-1	CASSYSTSGSTDTQYF	TGCGCCAGCAGCTATAGCACTAGCGGATCCACAGATACGCAGTATTTT
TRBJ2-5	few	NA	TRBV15	CATSPTQDRETQYF	TGTGCCACCAGCCCTACACAGGATCGGGAGACCCAGTACTTC
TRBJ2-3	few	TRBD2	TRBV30	CAWSVGGGRITDTQYF	TGTGCCTGGAGTGTAGGTGGCGGGAGAATTACAGATACGCAGTATTTT
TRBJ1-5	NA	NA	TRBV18	CASSRGYSNQPQHF	TGTGCCAGCTCACGCGGATATAGCAATCAGCCCCAGCATTTT
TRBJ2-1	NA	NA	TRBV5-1	CASRDPLGSYNEQFF	TGCGCCAGCAGAGACCCACTTGGCTCCTACAATGAGCAGTTCTTC
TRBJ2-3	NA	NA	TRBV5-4	CASSLVSRSDTQYF	TGTGCCAGCAGCTTAGTGTCTAGATCAGATACGCAGTATTTT
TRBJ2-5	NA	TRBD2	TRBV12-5	CASKGLAGETQYF	TGTGCTAGCAAGGGACTAGCGGGAGAGACCCAGTACTTC
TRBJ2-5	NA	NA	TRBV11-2	CASSSGQKETQYF	TGTGCCAGCAGCTCCGGACAGAAAGAGACCCAGTACTTC
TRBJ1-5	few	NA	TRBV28	CASLPSWGSNQPQHF	TGTGCCAGCTTACCTTCCTGGGGCAGCAATCAGCCCCAGCATTTT
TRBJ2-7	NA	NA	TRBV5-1	CASSSAPGSYEQYF	TGCGCCAGCAGCTCGGCCCCCGGGAGCTACGAGCAGTACTTC
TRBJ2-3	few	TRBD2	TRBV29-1	CSAEREAGTSTDTQYF	TGCAGCGCCGAGAGGGAAGCGGGAACTAGCACAGATACGCAGTATTTT
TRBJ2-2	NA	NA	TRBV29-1	CSVISGGPGEGLFF	TGCAGCGTTATATCAGGGGGCCCCGGGGAGGGGCTGTTTTTT
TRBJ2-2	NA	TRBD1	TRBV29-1	CSVGQGADTGELFF	TGCAGCGTAGGACAGGGGGCGGACACCGGGGAGCTGTTTTTT
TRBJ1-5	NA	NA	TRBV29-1	CSVGRIEGPQHF	TGCAGCGTCGGGAGGATAGAGGGGCCCCAGCATTTT
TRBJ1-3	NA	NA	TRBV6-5	CASSYSQGRGNTIYF	TGTGCCAGCAGTTACTCACAGGGTAGAGGAAACACCATATATTTT
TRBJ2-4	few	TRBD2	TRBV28	CASSRLAGGPKNIQYF	TGTGCCAGCAGCCGACTAGCGGGAGGGCCCAAAAACATTCAGTACTTC
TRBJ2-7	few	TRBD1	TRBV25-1	CASSDDRDRAYEQYF	TGTGCCAGCAGTGACGACCGGGACAGAGCCTACGAGCAGTACTTC